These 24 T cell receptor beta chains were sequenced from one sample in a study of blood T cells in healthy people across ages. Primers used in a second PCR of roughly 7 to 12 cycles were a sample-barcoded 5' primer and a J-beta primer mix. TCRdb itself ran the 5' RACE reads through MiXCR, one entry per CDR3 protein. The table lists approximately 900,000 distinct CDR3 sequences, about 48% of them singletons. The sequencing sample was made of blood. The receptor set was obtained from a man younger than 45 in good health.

The CDR3 sequence: CASSPRGTVLYEAFF. CDR3 nucleotide sequence: TGTGCCAGCAGCCCGCGTGGGACAGTCTTATATGAAGCTTTCTTT. This sequence joins TRBV9 and TRBJ1-1; 7 nucleotides align to TRBD1. The CDR3 length is 15 residues. J lost 7 bases, V lost 4 bases, and 13 bases had no gene match. Germline CDR1 reads SGDLS; CDR2 reads YYNGEE. Full variable domain (missing parts from reference TRBV9 and TRBJ1-1): DSGVTQTPKHLITATGQRVTLRCSPRSGDLSVYWYQQSLDQGLQFLIQYYNGEERAKGNILERFSAQQFPDLHSELNLSSLELGDSALYFCASSPRGTVLYEAFFGQGTRLTVV.

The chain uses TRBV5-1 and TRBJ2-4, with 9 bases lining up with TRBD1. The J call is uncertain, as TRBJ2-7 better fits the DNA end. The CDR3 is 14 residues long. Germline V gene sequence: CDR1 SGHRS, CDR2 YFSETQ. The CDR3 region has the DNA TGCGCCAGCAGCAGGACAGGGGATTTCTACGAGCAGTACTTC. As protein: CASSRTGDFYEQYF.

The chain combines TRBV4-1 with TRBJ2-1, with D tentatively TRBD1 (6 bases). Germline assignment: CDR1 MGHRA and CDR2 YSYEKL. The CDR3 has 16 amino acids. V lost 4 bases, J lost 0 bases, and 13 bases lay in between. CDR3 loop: CASSLRQARSYNEQFF. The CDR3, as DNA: TGCGCCAGCAGCCTTCGACAGGCCCGCTCCTACAATGAGCAGTTCTTC.

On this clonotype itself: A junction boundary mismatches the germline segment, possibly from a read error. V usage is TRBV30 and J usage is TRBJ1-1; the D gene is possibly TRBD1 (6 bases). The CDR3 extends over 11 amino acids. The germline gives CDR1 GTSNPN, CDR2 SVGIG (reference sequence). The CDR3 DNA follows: TGTGCCTGGGGGGGGGACACCGAAGCTTTCTTT. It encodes CAWGGDTEAFF.

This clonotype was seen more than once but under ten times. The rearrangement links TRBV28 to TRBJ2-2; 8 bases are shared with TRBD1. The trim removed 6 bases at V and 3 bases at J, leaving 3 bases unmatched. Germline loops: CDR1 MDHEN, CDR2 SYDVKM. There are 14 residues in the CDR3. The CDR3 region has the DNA TGTGCCAGCAGGAGACAGGGGTACACCGGGGAGCTGTTTTTT. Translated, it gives CASRRQGYTGELFF. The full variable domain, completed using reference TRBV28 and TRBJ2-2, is DVKVTQSSRYLVKRTGEKVFLECVQDMDHENMFWYRQDPGLGLRLIYFSYDVKMKEKGDIPEGYSVSREKKERFSLILESASTNQTSMYLCASRRQGYTGELFFGEGSRLTVL.

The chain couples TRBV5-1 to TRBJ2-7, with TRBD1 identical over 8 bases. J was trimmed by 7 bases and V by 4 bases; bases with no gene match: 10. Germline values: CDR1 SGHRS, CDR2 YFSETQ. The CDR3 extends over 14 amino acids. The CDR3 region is CASSRGQVDNEQYF. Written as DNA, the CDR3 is TGCGCCAGCAGCAGGGGACAGGTAGACAATGAGCAGTACTTC. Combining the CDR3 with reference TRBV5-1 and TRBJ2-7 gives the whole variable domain KAGVTQTPRYLIKTRGQQVTLSCSPISGHRSVSWYQQTPGQGLQFLFEYFSETQRNKGNFPGRFSGRQFSNSRSEMNVSTLELGDSALYLCASSRGQVDNEQYFGPGTRLTVT.

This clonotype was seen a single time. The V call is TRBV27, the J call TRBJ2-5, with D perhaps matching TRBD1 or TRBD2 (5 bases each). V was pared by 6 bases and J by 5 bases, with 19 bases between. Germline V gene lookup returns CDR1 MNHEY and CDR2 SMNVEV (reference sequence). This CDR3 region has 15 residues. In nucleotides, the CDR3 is TGTGCCAGCAGCAGTTGGCCGGGGCTCGAGGAGACCCAGTACTTC. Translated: CASSSWPGLEETQYF.

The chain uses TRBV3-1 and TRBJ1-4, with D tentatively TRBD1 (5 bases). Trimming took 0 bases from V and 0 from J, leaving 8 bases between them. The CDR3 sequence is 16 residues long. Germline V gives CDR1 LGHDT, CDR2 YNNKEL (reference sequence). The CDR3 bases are TGTGCCAGCAGCCAAGATGGGGCTGCAACTAATGAAAAACTGTTTTTT. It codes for CASSQDGAATNEKLFF. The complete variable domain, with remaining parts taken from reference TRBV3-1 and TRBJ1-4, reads DTAVSQTPKYLVTQMGNDKSIKCEQNLGHDTMYWYKQDSKKFLKIMFSYNNKELIINETVPNRFSPKSPDKAHLNLHINSLELGDSAVYFCASSQDGAATNEKLFFGSGTQLSVL.

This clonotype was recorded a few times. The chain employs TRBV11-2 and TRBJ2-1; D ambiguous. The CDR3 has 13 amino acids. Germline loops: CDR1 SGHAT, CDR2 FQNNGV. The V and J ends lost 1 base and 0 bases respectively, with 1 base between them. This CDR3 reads CASSLVSYNEQFF. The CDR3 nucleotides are TGTGCCAGCAGCTTAGTCTCCTACAATGAGCAGTTCTTC.

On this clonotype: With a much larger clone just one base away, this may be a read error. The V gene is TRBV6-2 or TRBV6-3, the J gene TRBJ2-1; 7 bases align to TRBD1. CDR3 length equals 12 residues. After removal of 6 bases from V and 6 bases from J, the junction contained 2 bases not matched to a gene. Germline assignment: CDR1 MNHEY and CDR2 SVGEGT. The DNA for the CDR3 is TGTGCCAGCAGGACAGGGTTCAATGAGCAGTTCTTC. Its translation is CASRTGFNEQFF.

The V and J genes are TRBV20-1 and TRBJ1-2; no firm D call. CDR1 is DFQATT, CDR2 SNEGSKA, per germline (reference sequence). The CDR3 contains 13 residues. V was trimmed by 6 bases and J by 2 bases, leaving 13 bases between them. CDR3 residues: CSARSRTNYGYTF. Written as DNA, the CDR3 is TGCAGTGCCAGGTCCAGGACCAACTATGGCTACACCTTC.

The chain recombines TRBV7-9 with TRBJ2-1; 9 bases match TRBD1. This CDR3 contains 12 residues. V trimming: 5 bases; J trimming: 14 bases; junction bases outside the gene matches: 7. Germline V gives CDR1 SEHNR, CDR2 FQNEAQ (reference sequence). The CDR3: CASSPGQGLEFF. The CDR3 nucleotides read TGTGCCAGCAGCCCCGGACAGGGGCTCGAGTTCTTC.

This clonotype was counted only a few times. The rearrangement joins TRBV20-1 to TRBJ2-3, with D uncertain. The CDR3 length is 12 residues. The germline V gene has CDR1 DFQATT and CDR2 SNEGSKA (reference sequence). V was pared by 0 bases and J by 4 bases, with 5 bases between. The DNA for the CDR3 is TGCAGTGCTAGAGATTTTTCAGATACGCAGTATTTT. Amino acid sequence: CSARDFSDTQYF.

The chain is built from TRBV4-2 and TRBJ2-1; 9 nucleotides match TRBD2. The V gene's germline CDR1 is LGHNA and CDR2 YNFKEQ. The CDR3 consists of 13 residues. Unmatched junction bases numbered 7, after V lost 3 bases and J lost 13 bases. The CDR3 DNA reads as TGTGCCAGCAGCCAGGGGAGACTAGCGGAACAGTTCTTC. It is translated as CASSQGRLAEQFF.

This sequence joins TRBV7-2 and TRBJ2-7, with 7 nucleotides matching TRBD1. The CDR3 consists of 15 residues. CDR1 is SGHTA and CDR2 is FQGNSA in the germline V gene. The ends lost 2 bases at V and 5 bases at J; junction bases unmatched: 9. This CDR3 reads CASSLYEGQPHEQYF. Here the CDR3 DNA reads TGTGCCAGCAGCTTATATGAGGGACAGCCTCACGAGCAGTACTTC.

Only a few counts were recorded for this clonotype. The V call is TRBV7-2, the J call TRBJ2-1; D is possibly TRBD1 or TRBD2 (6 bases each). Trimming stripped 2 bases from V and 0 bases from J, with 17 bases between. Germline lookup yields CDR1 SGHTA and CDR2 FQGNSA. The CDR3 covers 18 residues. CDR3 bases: TGTGCCAGCAGCTTACCCGGGGGCTTTGGGACCTCCTACAATGAGCAGTTCTTC. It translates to CASSLPGGFGTSYNEQFF.

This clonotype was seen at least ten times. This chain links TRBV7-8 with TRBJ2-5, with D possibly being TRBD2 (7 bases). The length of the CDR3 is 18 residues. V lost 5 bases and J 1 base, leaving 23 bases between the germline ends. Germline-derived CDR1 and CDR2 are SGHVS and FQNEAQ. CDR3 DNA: TGTGCCAGCAGCCAAGTGGGGGGCGGGGGTCTAACCCAAGAGACCCAGTACTTC. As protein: CASSQVGGGGLTQETQYF.

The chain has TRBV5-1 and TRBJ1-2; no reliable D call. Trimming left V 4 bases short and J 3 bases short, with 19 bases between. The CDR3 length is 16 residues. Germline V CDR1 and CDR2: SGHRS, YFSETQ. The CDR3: CASSPALRSTDYGYTF. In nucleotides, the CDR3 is TGCGCCAGCAGCCCGGCTTTAAGGTCGACCGACTATGGCTACACCTTC.

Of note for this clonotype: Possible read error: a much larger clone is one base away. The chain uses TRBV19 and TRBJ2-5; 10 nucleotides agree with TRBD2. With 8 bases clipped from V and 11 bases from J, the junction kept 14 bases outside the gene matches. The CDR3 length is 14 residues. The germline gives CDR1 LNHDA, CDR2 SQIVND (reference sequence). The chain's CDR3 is CASGSSGGGYEQYF. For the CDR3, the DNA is TGTGCCAGTGGGTCTAGCGGGGGTGGATATGAGCAGTACTTC.

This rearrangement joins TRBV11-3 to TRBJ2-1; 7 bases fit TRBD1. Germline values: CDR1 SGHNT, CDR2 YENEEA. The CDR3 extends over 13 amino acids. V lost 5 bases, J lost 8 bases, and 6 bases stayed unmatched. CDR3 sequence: CASSATGWDEQFF. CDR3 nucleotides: TGTGCCAGCAGCGCGACAGGGTGGGATGAGCAGTTCTTC. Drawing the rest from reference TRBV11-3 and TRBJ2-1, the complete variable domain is EAGVVQSPRYKIIEKKQPVAFWCNPISGHNTLYWYLQNLGQGPELLIRYENEEAVDDSQLPKDRFSAERLKGVDSTLKIQPAELGDSAVYLCASSATGWDEQFFGPGTRLTVL.

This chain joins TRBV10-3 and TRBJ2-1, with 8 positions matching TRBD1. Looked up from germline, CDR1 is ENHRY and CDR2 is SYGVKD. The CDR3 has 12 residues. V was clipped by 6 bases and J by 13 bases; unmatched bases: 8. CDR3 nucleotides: TGTGCCATCAGAGACGGACAGGGAATACAGTTCTTC. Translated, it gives CAIRDGQGIQFF.

Here the CDR3 DNA reads TGTGCCAGCAGTGTACAGGGGGGGGGGTCCTACAATGAGCAGTTCTTC. It yields the protein CASSVQGGGSYNEQFF. This chain uses TRBV6-1 with TRBJ2-1; TRBD1 might be the D (8 bases). V lost 4 bases, J lost 1 base, and 14 bases lay in between. CDR3 length equals 16 residues. Germline lookup yields CDR1 MNHNS and CDR2 SASEGT.

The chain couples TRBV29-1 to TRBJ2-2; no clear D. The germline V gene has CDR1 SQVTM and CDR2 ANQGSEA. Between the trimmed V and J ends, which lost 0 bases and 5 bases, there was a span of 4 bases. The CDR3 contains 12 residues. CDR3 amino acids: CSVEDPTGELFF. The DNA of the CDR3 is TGCAGCGTTGAAGATCCGACCGGGGAGCTGTTTTTT.

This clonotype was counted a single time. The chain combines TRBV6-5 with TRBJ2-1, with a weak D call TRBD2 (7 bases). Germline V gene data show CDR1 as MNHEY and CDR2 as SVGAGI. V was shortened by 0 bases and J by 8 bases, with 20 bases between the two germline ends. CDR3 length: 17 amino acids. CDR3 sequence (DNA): TGTGCCAGCAGTTACTCAGGTGCTCGGGGGGCAAGGGATGAGCAGTTCTTC. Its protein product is CASSYSGARGARDEQFF.